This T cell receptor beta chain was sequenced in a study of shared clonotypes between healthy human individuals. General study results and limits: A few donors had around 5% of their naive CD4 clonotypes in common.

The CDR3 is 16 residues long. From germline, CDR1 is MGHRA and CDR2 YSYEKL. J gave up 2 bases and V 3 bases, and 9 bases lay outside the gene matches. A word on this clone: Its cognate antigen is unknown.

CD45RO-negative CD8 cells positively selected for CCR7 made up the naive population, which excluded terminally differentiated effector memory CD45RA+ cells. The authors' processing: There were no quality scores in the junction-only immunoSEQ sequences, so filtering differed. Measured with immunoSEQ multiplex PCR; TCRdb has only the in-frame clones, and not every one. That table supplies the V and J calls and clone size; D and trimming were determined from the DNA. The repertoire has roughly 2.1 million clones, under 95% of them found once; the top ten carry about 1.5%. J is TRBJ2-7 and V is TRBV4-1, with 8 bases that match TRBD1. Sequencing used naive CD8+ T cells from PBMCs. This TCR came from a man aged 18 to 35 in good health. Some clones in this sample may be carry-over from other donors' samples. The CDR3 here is CASSQVGDRTTYEQYF. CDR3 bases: TGCGCCAGCAGCCAGGTAGGGGACAGGACAACCTACGAGCAGTACTTC.